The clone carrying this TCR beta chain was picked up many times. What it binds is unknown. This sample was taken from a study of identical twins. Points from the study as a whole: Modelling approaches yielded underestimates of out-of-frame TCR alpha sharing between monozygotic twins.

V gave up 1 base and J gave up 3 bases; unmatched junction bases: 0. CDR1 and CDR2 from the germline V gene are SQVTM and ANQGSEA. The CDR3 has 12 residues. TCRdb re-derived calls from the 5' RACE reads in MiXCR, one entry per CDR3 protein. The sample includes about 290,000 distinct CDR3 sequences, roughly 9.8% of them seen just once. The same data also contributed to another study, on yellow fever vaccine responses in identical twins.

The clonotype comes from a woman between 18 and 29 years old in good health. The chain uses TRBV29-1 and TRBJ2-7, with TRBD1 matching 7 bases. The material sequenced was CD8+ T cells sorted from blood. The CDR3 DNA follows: TGCAGCGTTGAAGGGACAGGCTACGAGCAGTACTTC. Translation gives CSVEGTGYEQYF.